The clone carrying this T cell receptor (beta chain) was counted ten times or more. The data were obtained in a study of human T cells and chemical hapten exposure. Individual cDNA molecules had unique molecular identifiers attached to them by the library. TCRdb reprocessed the RACE reads via MiXCR and lists one record per CDR3 protein. The table records some 46,000 distinct CDR3 sequences, roughly 4% of them present only once. Time point: healthy volunteer bleed at 2 weeks. Someone pulled total RNA out of unfractionated whole blood. CDR3 length equals 12 residues. Germline V lookup: CDR1 SNHLY, CDR2 FYNNEI. V lost 3 bases and J lost 2, with 5 bases in between.

The source is a female donor in good health. Some clones in this sample may be carry-over from other donors' samples. The specimen sequenced was whole blood. The chain is built from TRBV2 and TRBJ2-7; no clear D gene. The CDR3: CASSDGAYEQYF. In DNA form, the CDR3 reads TGTGCCAGCAGTGATGGGGCCTACGAGCAGTACTTC.